This TCR beta chain was identified during a study of blood T cell repertoires in COVID-19. Overall study: Sample material is recorded as cDNA or gDNA derived from T cells, B-cell-depleted T cells, or PBMCs.

All enrollees were roughly 18 to 89 years old and from fewer than 30 US areas. Membership in each cohort depended on participant-reported clinical history. Trimming took 5 bases from V and 1 from J; bases not matched to a gene: 2. Germline lookup yields CDR1 SNHLY and CDR2 FYNNEI. The CDR3 length is 14 residues. Original handling: The assay estimated nucleated cells by amplifying reference gene primers. Sequencing used immunoSEQ multiplex PCR; TCRdb keeps in-frame clones, though not all of them. V and J calls and clone size are copied from that table; D and trimming were computed from the DNA. The sample has under 250,000 clones; about four fifths are singletons.

The sequence was obtained from a woman aged 35 to 49 with acute COVID-19. The V gene is TRBV2, the J gene TRBJ1-3, with 7 bases aligning to TRBD1. The specimen was PBMCs or T cells enriched from blood (not recorded which). In nucleotides, the CDR3 is TGTGCCAGCAGTTTGGGACAGTCTGGAAACACCATATATTTT. Amino acids: CASSLGQSGNTIYF. Together with reference TRBV2 and TRBJ1-3, the CDR3 gives the full variable domain: EPEVTQTPSHQVTQMGQEVILRCVPISNHLYFYWYRQILGQKVEFLVSFYNNEISEKSEIFDDQFSVERPDGSNFTLKIRSTKLEDSAMYFCASSLGQSGNTIYFGEGSWLTVV.